The 11 T cell receptor beta chains presented below share a single source sample, sequenced in a study of T cell repertoires in cytomegalovirus infection. One entry per CDR3 protein results from TCRdb running MiXCR on the reads. In the table there are hundreds of thousands of distinct CDR3 sequences, roughly 36% of which are singletons. The material sequenced was PBMCs. The receptor set was obtained from a human donor in good health (CMV status not recorded). Some clones in this sample may be carry-over from other donors' samples.

This clonotype was seen a few times. This chain uses TRBV24-1 with TRBJ2-7; 8 bases map to TRBD2. J gave up 5 bases and V 4 bases, and 9 bases lay outside the gene matches. Per germline, CDR1 KGHDR and CDR2 SFDVKD. CDR3 length equals 15 residues. The chain's CDR3 is CATSDTGTRIDEQYF. The CDR3 DNA reads TGTGCCACCAGTGACACCGGGACTAGGATCGACGAGCAGTACTTC.

This clonotype was seen more than once but under ten times. The chain joins TRBV28 to TRBJ2-3; tentatively, D is TRBD1 (7 bases). The germline CDR1 and CDR2 sequences are MDHEN and SYDVKM. This CDR3 region has 14 residues. V was trimmed by 2 bases and J by 6 bases, leaving 12 bases between them. CDR3 sequence (DNA): TGTGCCAGCAGTTTACCATCAGGGGGGGATACGCAGTATTTT. Amino acids: CASSLPSGGDTQYF.

This clonotype was seen repeatedly, ten times or more. The V and J genes are TRBV18 and TRBJ1-2; 7 bases align to TRBD1. V trimming: 8 bases; J trimming: 4 bases; junction bases outside the gene matches: 7. The CDR3 runs to 13 residues. Germline V CDR1 and CDR2: KGHSH, LQKENI. CDR3 residues: CASSLGTVYGYTF. DNA for the CDR3: TGTGCCAGCAGCTTAGGGACAGTCTATGGCTACACCTTC.

The genes are TRBV20-1 and TRBJ2-5; a possible D gene is TRBD2 (5 bases). The CDR3 extends over 11 amino acids. Germline CDR1 and CDR2: DFQATT and SNEGSKA (reference sequence). V was cut by 0 bases and J by 9 bases, with 8 bases left in between. CDR3 coding DNA: TGCAGTGCTAGAGAGACGAGGGCCCAGTACTTC. As protein: CSARETRAQYF.

This clonotype was seen ten or more times. The chain joins TRBV12-3 or TRBV12-4 to TRBJ2-3; 7 bases are a match to TRBD2. V lost 5 bases to trimming and J lost 5 bases; unmatched junction nucleotides: 10. This CDR3 comprises 15 residues. The CDR3 nucleotides read TGTGCCAGCAGTCTAGGGGCAGGGAGGGGAGATACGCAGTATTTT. This sequence encodes CASSLGAGRGDTQYF.

This clonotype was recorded at least ten times. V usage is TRBV7-2 and J usage is TRBJ2-5; 7 positions agree with TRBD1. The V and J ends lost 1 base and 5 bases, in that order; junction bases with no gene match: 7. CDR1 and CDR2 (germline): SGHTA, FQGNSA. The CDR3 has 15 residues. CDR3 in DNA: TGTGCCAGCAGCTTAGGACAGGGTGGCGGTGAGACCCAGTACTTC. This translates into CASSLGQGGGETQYF.

This clonotype was seen a few times. This chain links TRBV10-1 with TRBJ2-7; 10 bases fit TRBD1. The CDR3 is 15 residues long. The germline V gene has CDR1 WNHNN and CDR2 SYGVQD (reference sequence). Trimming at V came to 2 bases and at J to 5 bases, leaving 6 bases not matched to a gene. Here the CDR3 reads CASSEVGTGVHEQYF. Here the CDR3 DNA reads TGCGCCAGCAGTGAGGTTGGGACAGGGGTCCACGAGCAGTACTTC.

The chain joins TRBV4-2 to TRBJ2-3; the match to TRBD2 covers 8 bases. V shed 0 bases, J shed 6 bases, and the junction held 8 bases outside the gene matches. The CDR3 loop spans 16 amino acids. Germline V gene lookup returns CDR1 LGHNA and CDR2 YNFKEQ. The CDR3 region is CASSQDPAGAPDTQYF. CDR3 DNA: TGTGCCAGCAGCCAAGACCCAGCGGGGGCTCCGGATACGCAGTATTTT.

The chain recombines TRBV6-5 with TRBJ1-1; possible D gene TRBD1, 6 bases. The CDR3 contains 16 residues. Per the germline V gene, CDR1 is MNHEY and CDR2 is SVGAGI. Between the trimmed V and J ends, which lost 4 bases and 5 bases, there was a span of 20 bases. The CDR3 DNA sequence: TGTGCCAGCAGTTCCCCGGGGGGGGGGCGGCGGACTGAAGCTTTCTTT. Translated, it gives CASSSPGGGRRTEAFF.

This chain joins TRBV19 and TRBJ2-7; TRBD1 or TRBD2 may be the D gene (5 bases each). Trimming shortened V by 1 base and J by 3 bases, and 19 bases separated the two germline ends. Germline-derived CDR1 and CDR2 are LNHDA and SQIVND (reference sequence). The CDR3 spans 17 residues. The chain's CDR3 is CASSIGEGTFLLYEQYF. The CDR3 DNA follows: TGTGCCAGTAGTATAGGTGAGGGGACCTTTCTTCTCTACGAGCAGTACTTC.

The gene calls are TRBV29-1 and TRBJ2-7; 7 nucleotides line up with TRBD2. J gave up 7 bases and V 0 bases, and 15 bases lay outside the gene matches. The CDR3 runs 16 residues. Germline values: CDR1 SQVTM, CDR2 ANQGSEA. This CDR3 is CSVEDWTSLKGGEQYF. CDR3 nucleotide sequence: TGCAGCGTTGAAGATTGGACATCGCTTAAGGGAGGGGAGCAGTACTTC.